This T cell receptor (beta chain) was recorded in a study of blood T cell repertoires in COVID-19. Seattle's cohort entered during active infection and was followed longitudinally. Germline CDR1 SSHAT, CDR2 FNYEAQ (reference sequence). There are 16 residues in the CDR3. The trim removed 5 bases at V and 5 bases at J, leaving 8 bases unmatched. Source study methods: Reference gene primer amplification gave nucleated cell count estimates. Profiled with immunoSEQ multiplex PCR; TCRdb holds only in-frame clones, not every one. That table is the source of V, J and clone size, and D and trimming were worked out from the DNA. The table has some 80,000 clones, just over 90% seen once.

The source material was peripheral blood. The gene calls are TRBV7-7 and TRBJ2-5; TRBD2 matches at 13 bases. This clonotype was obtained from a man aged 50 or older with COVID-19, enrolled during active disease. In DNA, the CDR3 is TGTGCCAGCAGCAGTGGACTAGCGGGGGTGAGGGAGACCCAGTACTTC. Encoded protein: CASSSGLAGVRETQYF.